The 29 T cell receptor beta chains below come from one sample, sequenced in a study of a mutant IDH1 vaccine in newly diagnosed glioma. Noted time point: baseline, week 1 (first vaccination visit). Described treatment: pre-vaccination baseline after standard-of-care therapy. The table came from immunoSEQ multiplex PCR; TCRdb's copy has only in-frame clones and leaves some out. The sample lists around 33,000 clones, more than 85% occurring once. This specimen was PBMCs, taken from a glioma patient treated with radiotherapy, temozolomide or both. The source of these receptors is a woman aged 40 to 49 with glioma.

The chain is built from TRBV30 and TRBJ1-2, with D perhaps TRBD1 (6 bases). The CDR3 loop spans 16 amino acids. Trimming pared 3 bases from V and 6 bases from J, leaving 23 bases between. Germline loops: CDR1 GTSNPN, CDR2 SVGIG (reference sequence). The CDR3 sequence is CAWRILWGHQKHGYTF. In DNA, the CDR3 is TGTGCCTGGAGGATCTTGTGGGGACATCAGAAGCATGGCTACACCTTC.

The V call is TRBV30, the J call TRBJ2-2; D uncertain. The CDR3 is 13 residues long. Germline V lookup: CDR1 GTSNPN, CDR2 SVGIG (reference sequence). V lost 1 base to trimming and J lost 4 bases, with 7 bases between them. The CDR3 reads CAWSAESTGELFF. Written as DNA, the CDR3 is TGTGCCTGGAGTGCTGAAAGCACCGGGGAGCTGTTTTTT.

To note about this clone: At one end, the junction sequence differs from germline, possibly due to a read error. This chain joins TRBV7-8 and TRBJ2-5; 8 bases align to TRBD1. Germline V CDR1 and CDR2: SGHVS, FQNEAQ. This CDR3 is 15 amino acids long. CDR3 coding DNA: TGTGCCAGCAGCCCCGGAGCAGGGGGCAGGGAGACCAAGTACTTC. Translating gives CASSPGAGGRETKYF. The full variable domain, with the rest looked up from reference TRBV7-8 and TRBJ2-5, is GAGVSQSPRYKVAKRGQDVALRCDPISGHVSLFWYQQALGQGPEFLTYFQNEAQLDKSGLPSDRFFAERPEGSVSTLKIQRTQQEDSAVYLCASSPGAGGRETKYFGPGTRLLVL.

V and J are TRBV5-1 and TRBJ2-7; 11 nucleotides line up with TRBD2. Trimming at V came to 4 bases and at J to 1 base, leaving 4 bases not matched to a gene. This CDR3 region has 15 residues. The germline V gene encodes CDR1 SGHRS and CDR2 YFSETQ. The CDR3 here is CASSPGLAASYEQYF. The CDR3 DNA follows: TGCGCCAGCAGCCCGGGACTAGCGGCGTCCTACGAGCAGTACTTC.

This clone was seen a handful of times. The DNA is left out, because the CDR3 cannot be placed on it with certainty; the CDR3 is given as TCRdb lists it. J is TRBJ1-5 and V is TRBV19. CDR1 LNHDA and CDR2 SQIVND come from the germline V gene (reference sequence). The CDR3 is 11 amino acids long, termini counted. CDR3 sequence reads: CASRRAGPQHF.

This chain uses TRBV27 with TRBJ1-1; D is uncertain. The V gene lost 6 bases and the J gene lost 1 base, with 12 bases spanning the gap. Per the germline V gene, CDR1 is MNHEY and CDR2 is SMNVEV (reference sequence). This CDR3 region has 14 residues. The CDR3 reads CASRGAVRNTEAFF. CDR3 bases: TGTGCCAGCAGAGGCGCGGTGCGGAACACTGAAGCTTTCTTT.

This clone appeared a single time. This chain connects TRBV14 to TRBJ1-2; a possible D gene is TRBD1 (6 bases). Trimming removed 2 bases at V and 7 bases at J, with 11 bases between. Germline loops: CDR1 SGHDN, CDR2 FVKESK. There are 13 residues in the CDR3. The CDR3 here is CASSQRGQGGYTF. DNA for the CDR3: TGTGCCAGCAGCCAACGGGGGCAGGGTGGCTACACCTTC. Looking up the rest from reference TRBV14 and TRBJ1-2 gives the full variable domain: EAGVTQFPSHSVIEKGQTVTLRCDPISGHDNLYWYRRVMGKEIKFLLHFVKESKQDESGMPNNRFLAERTGGTYSTLKVQPAELEDSGVYFCASSQRGQGGYTFGSGTRLTVV.

CDR3 nucleotide sequence: TGTGCCAGCAGCCAAGCAGGGGACACTGAAGCTTTCTTT. Its translation is CASSQAGDTEAFF. The chain joins TRBV4-2 to TRBJ1-1; D might be TRBD1 (6 bases). The CDR3 covers 13 residues. With 1 base removed from V and 3 bases from J, the gap between germline ends came to 6 bases. Germline-derived CDR1 and CDR2 are LGHNA and YNFKEQ.

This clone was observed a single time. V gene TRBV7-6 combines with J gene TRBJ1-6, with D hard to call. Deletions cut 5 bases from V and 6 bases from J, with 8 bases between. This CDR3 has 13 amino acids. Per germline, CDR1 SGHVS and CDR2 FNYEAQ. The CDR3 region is CASSLGPNSPLHF. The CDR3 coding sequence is TGTGCCAGCAGCCTCGGACCTAATTCACCCCTCCACTTT.

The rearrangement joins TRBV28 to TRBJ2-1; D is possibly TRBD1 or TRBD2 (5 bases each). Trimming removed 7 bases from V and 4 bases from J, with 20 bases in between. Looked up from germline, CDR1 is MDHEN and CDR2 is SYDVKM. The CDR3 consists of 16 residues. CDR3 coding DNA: TGTGCCAGCAAGAGAGGGCAGGGTCTGGCTTACAATGAGCAGTTCTTC. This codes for CASKRGQGLAYNEQFF.

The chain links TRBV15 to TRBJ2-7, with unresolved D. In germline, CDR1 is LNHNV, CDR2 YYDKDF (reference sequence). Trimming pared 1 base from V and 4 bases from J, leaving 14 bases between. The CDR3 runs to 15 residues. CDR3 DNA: TGTGCCACCAGCAGAGGATCCGGTGCGTCTTACGAGCAGTACTTC. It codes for CATSRGSGASYEQYF.

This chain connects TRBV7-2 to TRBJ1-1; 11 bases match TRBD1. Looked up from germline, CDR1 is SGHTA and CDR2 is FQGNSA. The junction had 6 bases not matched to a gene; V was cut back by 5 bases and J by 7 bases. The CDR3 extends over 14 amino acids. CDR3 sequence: CASSPGQGAIEAFF. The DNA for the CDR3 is TGTGCCAGCAGCCCAGGACAGGGGGCCATTGAAGCTTTCTTT.

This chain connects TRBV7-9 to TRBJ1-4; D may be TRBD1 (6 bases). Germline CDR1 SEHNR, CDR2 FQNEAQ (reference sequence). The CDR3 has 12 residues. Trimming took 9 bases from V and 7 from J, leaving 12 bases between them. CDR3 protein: CARGGRGEKLFF. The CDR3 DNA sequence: TGTGCCAGGGGGGGGCGAGGTGAAAAACTGTTTTTT.

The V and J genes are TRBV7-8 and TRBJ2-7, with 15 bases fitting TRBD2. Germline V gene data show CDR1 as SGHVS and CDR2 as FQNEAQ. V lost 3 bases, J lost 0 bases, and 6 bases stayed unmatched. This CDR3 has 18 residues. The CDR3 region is CASSFPGLAGGYSYEQYF. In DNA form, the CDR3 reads TGTGCCAGCAGCTTTCCGGGACTAGCGGGGGGCTACTCCTACGAGCAGTACTTC. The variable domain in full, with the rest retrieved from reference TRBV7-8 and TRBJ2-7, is GAGVSQSPRYKVAKRGQDVALRCDPISGHVSLFWYQQALGQGPEFLTYFQNEAQLDKSGLPSDRFFAERPEGSVSTLKIQRTQQEDSAVYLCASSFPGLAGGYSYEQYFGPGTRLTVT.

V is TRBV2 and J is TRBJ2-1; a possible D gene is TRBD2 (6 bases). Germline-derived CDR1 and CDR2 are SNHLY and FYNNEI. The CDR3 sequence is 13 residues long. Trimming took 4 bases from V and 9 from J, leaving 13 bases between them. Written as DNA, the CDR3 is TGTGCCAGCAGTGTTCGGGGGAGTGGTGAGCAGTTCTTC. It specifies CASSVRGSGEQFF.

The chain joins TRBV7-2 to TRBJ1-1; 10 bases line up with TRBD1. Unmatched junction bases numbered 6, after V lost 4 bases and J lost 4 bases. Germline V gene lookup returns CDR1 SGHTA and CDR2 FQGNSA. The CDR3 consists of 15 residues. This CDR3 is CASSSGDRGFTEAFF. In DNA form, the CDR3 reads TGTGCCAGCAGCTCCGGGGACAGGGGATTCACTGAAGCTTTCTTT. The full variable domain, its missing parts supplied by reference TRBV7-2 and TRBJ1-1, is GAGVSQSPSNKVTEKGKDVELRCDPISGHTALYWYRQSLGQGLEFLIYFQGNSAPDKSGLPSDRFSAERTGGSVSTLTIQRTQQEDSAVYLCASSSGDRGFTEAFFGQGTRLTVV.

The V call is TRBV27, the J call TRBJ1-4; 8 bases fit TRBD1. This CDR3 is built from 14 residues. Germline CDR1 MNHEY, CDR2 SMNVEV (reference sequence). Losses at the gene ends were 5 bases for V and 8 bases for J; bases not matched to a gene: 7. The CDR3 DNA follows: TGTGCCAGCAGTCCCAGGGGGCGTCGCGAAAAACTGTTTTTT. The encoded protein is CASSPRGRREKLFF.

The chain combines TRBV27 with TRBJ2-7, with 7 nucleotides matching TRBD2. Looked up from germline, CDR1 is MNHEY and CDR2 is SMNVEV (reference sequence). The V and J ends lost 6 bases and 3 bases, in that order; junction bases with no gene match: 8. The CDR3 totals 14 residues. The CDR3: CASSRGLGHYEQYF. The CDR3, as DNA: TGTGCCAGCAGCAGAGGACTAGGGCACTACGAGCAGTACTTC.

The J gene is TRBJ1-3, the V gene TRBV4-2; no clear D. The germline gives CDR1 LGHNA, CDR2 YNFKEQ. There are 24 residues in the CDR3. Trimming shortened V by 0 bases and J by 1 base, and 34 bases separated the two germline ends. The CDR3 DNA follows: TGTGCCAGCAGCCAAGATAATTTTATAGGGCCCTCAGGCTCAAGGGTTACATCTGGAAACACCATATATTTT. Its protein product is CASSQDNFIGPSGSRVTSGNTIYF.

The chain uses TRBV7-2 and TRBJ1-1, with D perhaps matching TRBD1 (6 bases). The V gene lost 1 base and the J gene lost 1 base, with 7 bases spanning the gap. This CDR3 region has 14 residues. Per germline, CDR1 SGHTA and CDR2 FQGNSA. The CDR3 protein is CASSLVGGNTEAFF. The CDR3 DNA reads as TGTGCCAGCAGCTTAGTAGGGGGGAACACTGAAGCTTTCTTT.

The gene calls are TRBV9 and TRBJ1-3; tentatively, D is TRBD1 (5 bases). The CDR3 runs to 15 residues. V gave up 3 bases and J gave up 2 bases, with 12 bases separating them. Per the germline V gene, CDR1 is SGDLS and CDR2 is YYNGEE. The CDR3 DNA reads TGTGCCAGCAGCGCGCAGGGTTTCACTGGAAACACCATATATTTT. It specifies CASSAQGFTGNTIYF.

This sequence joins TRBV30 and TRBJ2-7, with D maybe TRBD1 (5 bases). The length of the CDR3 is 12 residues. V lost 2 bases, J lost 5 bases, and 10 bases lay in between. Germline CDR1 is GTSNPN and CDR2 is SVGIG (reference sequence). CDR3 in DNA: TGTGCCTGGAGTCAGGGTTGGAACGAGCAGTACTTC. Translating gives CAWSQGWNEQYF.

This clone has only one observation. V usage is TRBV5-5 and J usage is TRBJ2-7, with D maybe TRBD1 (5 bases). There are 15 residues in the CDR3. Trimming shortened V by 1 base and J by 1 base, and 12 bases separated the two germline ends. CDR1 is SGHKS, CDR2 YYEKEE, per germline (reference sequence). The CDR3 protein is CASSLRQGGSYEQYF. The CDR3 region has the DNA TGTGCCAGCAGCTTGAGGCAGGGTGGATCCTACGAGCAGTACTTC. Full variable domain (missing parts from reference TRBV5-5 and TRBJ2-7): DAGVTQSPTHLIKTRGQQVTLRCSPISGHKSVSWYQQVLGQGPQFIFQYYEKEERGRGNFPDRFSARQFPNYSSELNVNALLLGDSALYLCASSLRQGGSYEQYFGPGTRLTVT.

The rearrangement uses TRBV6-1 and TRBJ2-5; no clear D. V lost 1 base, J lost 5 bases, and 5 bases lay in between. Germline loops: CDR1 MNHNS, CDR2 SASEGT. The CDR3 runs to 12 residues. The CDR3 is CASSEEFETQYF. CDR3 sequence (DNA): TGTGCCAGCAGTGAAGAGTTCGAGACCCAGTACTTC.

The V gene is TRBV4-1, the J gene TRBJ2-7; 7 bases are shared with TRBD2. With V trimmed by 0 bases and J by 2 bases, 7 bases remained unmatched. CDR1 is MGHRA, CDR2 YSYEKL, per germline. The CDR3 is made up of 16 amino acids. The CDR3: CASSQDPLAETYEQYF. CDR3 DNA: TGCGCCAGCAGCCAAGATCCCCTAGCGGAGACCTACGAGCAGTACTTC.

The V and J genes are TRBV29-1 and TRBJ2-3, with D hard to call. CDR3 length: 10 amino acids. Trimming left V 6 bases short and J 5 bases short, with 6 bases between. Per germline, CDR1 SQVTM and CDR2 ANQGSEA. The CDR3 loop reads CSVILDTQYF. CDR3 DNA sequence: TGCAGCGTGATTCTAGATACGCAGTATTTT.

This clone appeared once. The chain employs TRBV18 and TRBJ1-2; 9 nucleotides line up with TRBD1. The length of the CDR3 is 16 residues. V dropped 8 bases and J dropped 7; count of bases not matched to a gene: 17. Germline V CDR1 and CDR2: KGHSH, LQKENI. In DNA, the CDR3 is TGTGCCAGCCCGAACACGGAGGGACAGGGAAGAAGTGGCTACACCTTC. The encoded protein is CASPNTEGQGRSGYTF.

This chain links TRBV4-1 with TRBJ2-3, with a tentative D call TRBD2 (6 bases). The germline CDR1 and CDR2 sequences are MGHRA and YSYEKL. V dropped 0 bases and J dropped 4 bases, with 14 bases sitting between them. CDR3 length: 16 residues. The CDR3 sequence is CASSQDGAGMADTQYF. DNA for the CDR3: TGCGCCAGCAGCCAAGATGGGGCGGGAATGGCAGATACGCAGTATTTT.

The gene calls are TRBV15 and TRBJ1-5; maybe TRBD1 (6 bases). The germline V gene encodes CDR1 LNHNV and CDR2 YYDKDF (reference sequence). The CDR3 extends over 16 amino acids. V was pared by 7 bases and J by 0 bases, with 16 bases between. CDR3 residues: CATTETGVVSNQPQHF. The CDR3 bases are TGTGCCACCACCGAGACAGGAGTTGTTAGCAATCAGCCCCAGCATTTT.